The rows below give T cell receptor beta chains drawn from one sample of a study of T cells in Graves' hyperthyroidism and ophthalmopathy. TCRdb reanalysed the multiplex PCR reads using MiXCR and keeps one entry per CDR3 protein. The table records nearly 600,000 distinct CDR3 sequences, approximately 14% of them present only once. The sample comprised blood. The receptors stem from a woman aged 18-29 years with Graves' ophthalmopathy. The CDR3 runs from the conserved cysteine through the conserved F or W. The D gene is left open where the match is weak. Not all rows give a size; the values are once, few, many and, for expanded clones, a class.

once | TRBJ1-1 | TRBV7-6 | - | TGTGCCAGCAGCTTAGCCAACAAGAACACTGAAGCTTTCTTT | CASSLANKNTEAFF
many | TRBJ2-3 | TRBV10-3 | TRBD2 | TGTGCCATCAGTGTCAGCGGGATGACAGATACGCAGTATTTT | CAISVSGMTDTQYF
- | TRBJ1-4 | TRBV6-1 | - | TGTGCCAGCAGTGAAGCGCCGCCAGGGTCCGCAACTAATGAAAAACTGTTTTTT | CASSEAPPGSATNEKLFF
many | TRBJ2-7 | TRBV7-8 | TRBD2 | TGTGCCAGCAGCTTAGAGGGGACTAGACCCTACTACGAGCAGTACTTC | CASSLEGTRPYYEQYF
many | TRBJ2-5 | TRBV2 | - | TGTGCCAGCAGTACCACATGGGGTGAGACCCAGTACTTC | CASSTTWGETQYF
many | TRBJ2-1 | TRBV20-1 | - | TGCAGTGCTAGAGATCCCGTTGTTAGCGGTCCAAACAATGAGCAGTTCTTC | CSARDPVVSGPNNEQFF
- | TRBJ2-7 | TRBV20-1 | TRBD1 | TGCAGTGCCCAAACTGCCGGGACAGGGGGCTTATACGAGCAGTACTTC | CSAQTAGTGGLYEQYF
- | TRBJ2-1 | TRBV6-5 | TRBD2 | TGTGCCAGCAGTTACTCAGGACTAGCGCCCTACAATGAGCAGTTCTTC | CASSYSGLAPYNEQFF
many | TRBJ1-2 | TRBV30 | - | TGTGCCTGGATGGGGTCGAGGGGCTACACCTTC | CAWMGSRGYTF
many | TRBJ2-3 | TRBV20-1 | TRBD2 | TGCAGTGCGACCCCCGGGACTAGCGGGAGTGAGACAGATACGCAGTATTTT | CSATPGTSGSETDTQYF
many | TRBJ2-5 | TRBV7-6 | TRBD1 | TGTGCCAGCAGTGACCCGGGACAGTATCTATTGGGCCAAGAGACCCAGTACTTC | CASSDPGQYLLGQETQYF
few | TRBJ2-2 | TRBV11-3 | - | TGTGCCAGCAGCTTAGGCCTTTGGCTGGGGGATGACGCCGGGGAGCTGTTTTTT | CASSLGLWLGDDAGELFF
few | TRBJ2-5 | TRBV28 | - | TGTGCCACCTTGAACGTCGGAGAGACCCAGTACTTC | CATLNVGETQYF
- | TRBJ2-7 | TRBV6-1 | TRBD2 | TGTGCCAGCAGCCCTAGCGGGAGTATCTACGAGCAGTACTTC | CASSPSGSIYEQYF
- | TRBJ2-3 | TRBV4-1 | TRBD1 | TGCGCCAGCAGCCAAAGGTCTACAGGGGGTATTACAGATACGCAGTATTTT | CASSQRSTGGITDTQYF
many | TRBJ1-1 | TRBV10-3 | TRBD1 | TGTGCCATCAGTGACAGTCGGGGGGCAGGGGGCAATACTGAAGCTTTCTTT | CAISDSRGAGGNTEAFF
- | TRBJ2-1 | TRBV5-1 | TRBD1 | TGCGCCAGCAGCCAGGACAGGGCAGGATTTGAGCAGTTCTTC | CASSQDRAGFEQFF
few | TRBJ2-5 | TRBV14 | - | TGTGCCAGCAGCCAAGCCGTAGGACGGGAGACCCAGTACTTC | CASSQAVGRETQYF
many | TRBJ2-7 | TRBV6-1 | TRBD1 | TGTGCCAGCATCCCGGGACAGGGGGCGGATGAGCAGTACTTC | CASIPGQGADEQYF
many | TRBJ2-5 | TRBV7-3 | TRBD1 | TGTGCCAGCAGCATAACAGGGGGAGAGACCCAGTACTTC | CASSITGGETQYF
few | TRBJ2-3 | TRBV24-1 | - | TGTGCCACCAGTCGGGCAGGAGTTAGCACAGATACGCAGTATTTT | CATSRAGVSTDTQYF
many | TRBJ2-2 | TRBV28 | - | TGTGCCAGCAGTTCCCCCCTGGGCACCGGGGAGCTGTTTTTT | CASSSPLGTGELFF
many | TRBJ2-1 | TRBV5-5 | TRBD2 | TGTGCCAGCAGCCGCTCAGCGTCAGCGGGAGTGTACAATGAGCAGTTCTTC | CASSRSASAGVYNEQFF
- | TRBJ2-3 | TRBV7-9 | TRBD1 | TGTGCCAGCAGCCTGGGGGACAGGGGACGCGCAGATACGCAGTATTTT | CASSLGDRGRADTQYF
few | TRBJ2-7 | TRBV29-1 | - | TGCAGCGTTGAATCCCGGGGAGAGTCGAGGCCCACCTACGAGCAGTACTTC | CSVESRGESRPTYEQYF
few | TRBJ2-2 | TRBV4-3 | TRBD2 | TGCGCCAGCAGCCAAGAGAGCGGGAGGGCCCTGAACACCGGGGAGCTGTTTTTT | CASSQESGRALNTGELFF
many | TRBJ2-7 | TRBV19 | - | TGTGCCAGTAGTATAGTCGGCGGGATATTCTACGAGCAGTACTTC | CASSIVGGIFYEQYF
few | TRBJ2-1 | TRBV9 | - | TGTGCCAGCAGCCCCTCGCAGGGCCTTAGCTCCTACAATGAGCAGTTCTTC | CASSPSQGLSSYNEQFF
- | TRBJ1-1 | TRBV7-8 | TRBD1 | TGTGCCAGCAGCTTCGCGCCCCGGACAGGGGGCCCGTGGGCTGAAGCTTTCTTT | CASSFAPRTGGPWAEAFF
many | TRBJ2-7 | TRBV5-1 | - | TGCGCCAGCGTCGGTGTTGGCCCCTACGAGCAGTACTTC | CASVGVGPYEQYF
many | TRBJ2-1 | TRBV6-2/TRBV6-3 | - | TGTGCCAGCAGTTACGGTCAGGGGAGCTCCTACAATGAGCAGTTCTTC | CASSYGQGSSYNEQFF
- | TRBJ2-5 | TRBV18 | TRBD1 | TGTGCCAGCTCACCCTCGGGACAGATTGAGACCCAGTACTTC | CASSPSGQIETQYF
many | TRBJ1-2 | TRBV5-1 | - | TGCGCCAGCCGAGACAGCCTACCGACTAACTATGGCTACACCTTC | CASRDSLPTNYGYTF
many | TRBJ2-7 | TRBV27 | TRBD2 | TGTGCCAGCAGCCTGACTAGCGGAGGAGCCGAGCAGTACTTC | CASSLTSGGAEQYF
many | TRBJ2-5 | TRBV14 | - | TGTGCCAGCAGCCAAGTGGGGGAGACCCAGTACTTC | CASSQVGETQYF
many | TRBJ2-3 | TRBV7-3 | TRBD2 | TGTGCCAGCAGCTTGCGGACTAGCGGGAGTGTAGATACGCAGTATTTT | CASSLRTSGSVDTQYF
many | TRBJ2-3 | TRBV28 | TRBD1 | TGTGCCAGCCGGGACAGTAGCACAGATACGCAGTATTTT | CASRDSSTDTQYF
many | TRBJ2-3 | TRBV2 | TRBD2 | TGTGCCAGCAGCAAAGTACTAGCGGGTAGCACAGATACGCAGTATTTT | CASSKVLAGSTDTQYF
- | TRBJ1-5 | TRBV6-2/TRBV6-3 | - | TGTGCCAGCAGTTACTCGCGCCAGGGGTGGCCCCAGCATTTT | CASSYSRQGWPQHF
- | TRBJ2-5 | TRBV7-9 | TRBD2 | TGTGCCAGCAGCCAACTCACGCTACTAGCGGGAGGAGAGACCCAGTACTTC | CASSQLTLLAGGETQYF
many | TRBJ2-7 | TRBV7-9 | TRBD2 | TGTGCCAGCAGTAATACCGGGACTAGTCACGAGCAGTACTTC | CASSNTGTSHEQYF